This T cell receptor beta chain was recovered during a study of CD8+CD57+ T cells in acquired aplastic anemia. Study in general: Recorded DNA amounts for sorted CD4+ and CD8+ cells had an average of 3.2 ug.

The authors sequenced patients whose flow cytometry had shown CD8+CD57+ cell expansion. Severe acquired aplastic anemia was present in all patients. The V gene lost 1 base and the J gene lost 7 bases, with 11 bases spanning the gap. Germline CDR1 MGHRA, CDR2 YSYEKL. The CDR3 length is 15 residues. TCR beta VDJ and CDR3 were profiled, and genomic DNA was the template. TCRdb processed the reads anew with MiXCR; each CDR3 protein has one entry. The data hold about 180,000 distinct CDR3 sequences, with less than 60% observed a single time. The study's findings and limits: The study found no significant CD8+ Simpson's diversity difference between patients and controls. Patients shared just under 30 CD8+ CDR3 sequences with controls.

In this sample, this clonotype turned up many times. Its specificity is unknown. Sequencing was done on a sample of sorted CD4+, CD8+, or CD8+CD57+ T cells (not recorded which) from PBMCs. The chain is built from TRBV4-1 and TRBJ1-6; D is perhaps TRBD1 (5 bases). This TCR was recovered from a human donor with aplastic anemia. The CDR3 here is CASSQVGVPNSPLHF. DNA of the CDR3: TGCGCCAGCAGCCAAGTGGGGGTCCCCAATTCACCCCTCCACTTT.